This TCR beta chain was captured in a study of T-cell memory formation after mild COVID-19. Study overall: Among the donors, TCR clusters were largely specific to each donor. Overall study results and limits: Researchers could not confirm that second-wave clones peaking on day 37 targeted SARS-CoV-2. Within pre-infection memory, some responding clones were found, suggesting cross-reactive memory joined. Among clones contracting day 15 to 85, CD4/CD8 was balanced, whereas later expanders leaned CD4+.

Trimming cost V 2 bases and J 2 bases, with 9 bases left between them. This CDR3 is 14 amino acids long. Germline V CDR1 and CDR2: SEHNR, FQNEAQ (reference sequence). From the 5' RACE reads, TCRdb called clonotypes with MiXCR, one entry per CDR3 protein. Of roughly 250,000 distinct CDR3 sequences listed, around 15% are singletons. A note on this clonotype: Its specificity is unknown.

The source is a man younger than 30 who had mild COVID-19 (a few samples of this study predate the infection). Cell type and time point are not known. This chain uses TRBV7-9 with TRBJ2-5, with unresolved D. Material: PBMCs or a T cell subset sorted from them (not recorded which). CDR3 sequence: CASSLKGGQETQYF. CDR3 bases: TGTGCCAGCAGCTTAAAAGGCGGACAAGAGACCCAGTACTTC.